The 3 T cell receptor beta chains reported below all come from one sample, sequenced in a study of T cell responses to AZD1222 COVID-19 vaccine (dated by TCRdb to the early 2020s). This specimen's time point label, interpreted: baseline before first vaccination. To prepare the library, the immunoSEQ multiplex PCR assay was applied. The table was pulled from immuneACCESS by TCRdb, which kept in-frame rearrangements only. Such tables lose some clones; where checked, under half of the loss comes from unresolved V genes, and the rest has no known cause. The sample table holds 90,000 to 150,000 clones, of which 70% to 90% were seen once. 9% to 9.5% of the sample is held by the ten biggest clonotypes. Here the sequenced sample was peripheral blood, taken on day 0 of AZD1222 vaccination. These receptors were collected from an adult in good health.

The chain recombines TRBV2 with TRBJ2-5; 7 positions match TRBD2. CDR3 size: 14 residues. Germline trimming cut 3 bases from V and 6 bases from J; bases unmatched to any gene: 7. Germline CDR1 reads SNHLY; CDR2 reads FYNNEI. Written as DNA, the CDR3 is TGTGCCAGCAGTGAGGGTGGGAGGGGAAAGACCCAGTACTTC. Translation gives CASSEGGRGKTQYF.

This sequence joins TRBV5-8 and TRBJ1-1, with D unresolved. Per the germline V gene, CDR1 is SGHTS and CDR2 is YDEGEE. The germline V and J ends were trimmed by 1 base and 5 bases, with 9 bases remaining between them. This CDR3 has 13 amino acids. As DNA, the CDR3 is TGTGCCAGCAGCTTGACATGGAGTACTGAAGCTTTCTTT. This sequence encodes CASSLTWSTEAFF.

The chain recombines TRBV14 with TRBJ2-7; D possibly corresponds to TRBD2 (6 bases). V lost 4 bases, J lost 0 bases, and 10 bases lay in between. This CDR3 is built from 14 residues. The germline V gene has CDR1 SGHDN and CDR2 FVKESK. CDR3 amino acids: CASSPTSGSYEQYF. The CDR3 DNA reads as TGTGCCAGCAGCCCGACTAGTGGCTCCTACGAGCAGTACTTC.